This T cell receptor beta chain was documented in a study of T cells in Graves' hyperthyroidism and ophthalmopathy. CDR1 and CDR2 from the germline V gene are SEHNR and FQNEAQ (reference sequence). V trimming: 4 bases; J trimming: 8 bases; junction bases outside the gene matches: 16. The CDR3 runs 17 residues. RNA transcripts yielded amplified TCR beta CDR3 regions. TCR CDR3 regions were first amplified by RT-PCR with HTBI primers. TCRdb passed the multiplex PCR reads through MiXCR, listing each CDR3 protein once. Here the sample spans some 550,000 distinct CDR3 sequences, 15% to 20% being singletons.

The sequencing input was blood. The chain couples TRBV7-9 to TRBJ2-1, with 8 bases that match TRBD2. This clonotype was sampled from a woman aged 40 to 50 with Graves' ophthalmopathy. CDR3 residues: CASSSWVKKRELYEQFF. The CDR3 region has the DNA TGTGCCAGCAGCTCCTGGGTAAAAAAGCGGGAGTTATATGAGCAGTTCTTC.